The subject of this entry is one T cell receptor beta chain. Libraries were prepared by immunoSEQ multiplex PCR; TCRdb keeps only in-frame clonotypes and omits some of them. Of about 60,000 clones in the sample, 85% to 95% are singletons; the top ten hold 4.5% to 6%. The data originate from a study of cytomegalovirus exposure and HLA in healthy donors. This clonotype was obtained from a woman younger than 35 in good health and CMV-seronegative. The sequencing input was PBMCs.

The DNA of the CDR3 is TGTGCCAGCAGTGCCGGACAGGAAAATTCACCCCTCCACTTT. Its protein product is CASSAGQENSPLHF. V usage is TRBV6-1 and J usage is TRBJ1-6; 7 bases map to TRBD1. This CDR3 spans 14 amino acids. J lost 7 bases, V lost 4 bases, and 4 bases had no gene match. Germline V CDR1 and CDR2: MNHNS, SASEGT.